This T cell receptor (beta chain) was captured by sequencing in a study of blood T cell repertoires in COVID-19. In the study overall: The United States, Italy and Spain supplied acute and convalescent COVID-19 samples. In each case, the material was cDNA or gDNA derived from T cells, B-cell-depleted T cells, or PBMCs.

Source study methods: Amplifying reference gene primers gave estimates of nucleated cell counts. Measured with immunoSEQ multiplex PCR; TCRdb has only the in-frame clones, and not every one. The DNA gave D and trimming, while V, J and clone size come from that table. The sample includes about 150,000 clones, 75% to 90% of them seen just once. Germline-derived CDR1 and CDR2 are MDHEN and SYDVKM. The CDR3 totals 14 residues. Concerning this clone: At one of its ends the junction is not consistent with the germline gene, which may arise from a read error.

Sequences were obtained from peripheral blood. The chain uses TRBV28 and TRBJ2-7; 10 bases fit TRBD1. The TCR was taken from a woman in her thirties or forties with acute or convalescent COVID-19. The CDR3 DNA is TGTGCCAGCAGTTTACCCCTGACAGGGGGCATCGTAAACTTC. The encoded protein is CASSLPLTGGIVNF.